The present T cell receptor (beta chain) was sequenced within a study of identifying expanded T cells in peripheral blood. Whole-study findings and limits: Clone count variance between roughly 2-week samples rose with total template count.

The data were produced by immunoSEQ multiplex PCR, yet TCRdb's version contains in-frame clones alone and is incomplete. Seen here are approximately 120,000 clones, approximately 88% observed once, and the top ten hold 3.3%. V was pared by 4 bases and J by 1 base, with 11 bases between. This CDR3 contains 14 residues. Germline V gene data show CDR1 as SGHNT and CDR2 as YYREEE (reference sequence). Concerning this clone: The antigen is unknown.

Collection occurred without any documented infections or immune events in donors. Material for sequencing was blood. This TCR derives from a person between 18 and 75 years old in good health. The chain couples TRBV5-4 to TRBJ2-5; D could derive from TRBD1 or TRBD2 (5 bases each). CDR3 bases: TGTGCCAGCAGCCCCGGGACCTTCCAAGAGACCCAGTACTTC. Residues: CASSPGTFQETQYF.